These 22 T cell receptor beta chains were all obtained from the same sample, sequenced in a study of identical twins. TCRdb redid the calling of the 5' RACE reads with MiXCR, one entry per CDR3 protein. The table records some 570,000 distinct CDR3 sequences, about a fifth of them present only once. The same sample was also studied in work on yellow fever vaccine responses in identical twins.

Input material: CD4+ T cells sorted from blood. These receptors all stem from a woman under 30 in good health.

This clonotype was seen more than once but under ten times. The CDR3 bases are TGTGCCAGCAGTTTGACAGGGTCTAACACTGAAGCTTTCTTT. Its translation: CASSLTGSNTEAFF. V and J are TRBV12-3 or TRBV12-4 and TRBJ1-1; 7 positions agree with TRBD1. CDR3 size: 14 residues. The ends lost 3 bases at V and 2 bases at J; junction bases unmatched: 3.

The chain carries TRBV12-3 or TRBV12-4 and TRBJ2-5; 7 bases are a match to TRBD2. V lost 7 bases, J lost 5 bases, and 7 bases stayed unmatched. The CDR3 sequence is 13 residues long. The CDR3 coding sequence is TGTGCCAGCAAAATAAGGCGGGGGGAGACCCAGTACTTC. It is translated as CASKIRRGETQYF.

This clonotype was counted many times. Relative to the germline gene, one junction end is altered; a read error may explain this. The J gene is TRBJ2-5, the V gene TRBV18; 7 bases fit TRBD1. The CDR3 is made up of 14 amino acids. Germline CDR1 is KGHSH and CDR2 is LQKENI. CDR3 region: CASLPDRERETQYF. The CDR3 DNA is TGTGCCAGCTTACCAGACAGGGAACGAGAGACCCAGTACTTC.

CDR3 DNA sequence: TGTGCCATCAGTGAGCCAGAAAACATTCAGTACTTC. Its translation: CAISEPENIQYF. The chain links TRBV10-3 to TRBJ2-4; D not certain. CDR1 ENHRY and CDR2 SYGVKD come from the germline V gene. The CDR3 covers 12 residues. V was pared by 2 bases and J by 5 bases, with 4 bases between.

Only a few counts were recorded for this clonotype. The rearrangement links TRBV29-1 to TRBJ2-4; 11 nucleotides align to TRBD2. This CDR3 has 13 amino acids. Germline CDR1 reads SQVTM; CDR2 reads ANQGSEA. V lost 3 bases, J lost 9 bases, and 4 bases stayed unmatched. The CDR3 here is CSVESGTSGIQYF. Here the CDR3 DNA reads TGCAGCGTTGAGTCCGGGACTAGCGGCATTCAGTACTTC.

This clonotype was picked up a small number of times. The V and J genes are TRBV12-3 or TRBV12-4 and TRBJ2-7, with TRBD1 matching 7 bases. CDR3 size: 14 residues. Trimming at V came to 4 bases and at J to 3 bases, leaving 6 bases not matched to a gene. The CDR3 loop is CASSSTGLVYEQYF. DNA for the CDR3: TGTGCCAGCAGTTCGACAGGGTTAGTCTACGAGCAGTACTTC.

This rearrangement joins TRBV5-1 to TRBJ2-2; D might be TRBD1 or TRBD2, each matching 5 bases. V gave up 4 bases and J gave up 9 bases, with 22 bases separating them. The CDR3 runs 16 residues. The germline gives CDR1 SGHRS, CDR2 YFSETQ. The CDR3 DNA reads TGCGCCAGCAGCCCCGCGGGTGCAGGGCTTGCCCGGGAGCTGTTTTTT. Translated: CASSPAGAGLARELFF.

The rearrangement links TRBV28 to TRBJ2-3, with TRBD2 identical over 15 bases. The CDR3 consists of 15 residues. The germline V gene has CDR1 MDHEN and CDR2 SYDVKM. The ends lost 5 bases at V and 7 bases at J; junction bases unmatched: 4. DNA for the CDR3: TGTGCCAGCAGTGGGACTAGCGGGAGGAGACATACGCAGTATTTT. This encodes CASSGTSGRRHTQYF.

The J gene is TRBJ2-1, the V gene TRBV7-7; perhaps TRBD1 as D (8 bases). The CDR3 spans 17 residues. CDR1 SSHAT and CDR2 FNYEAQ come from the germline V gene (reference sequence). V was clipped by 5 bases and J by 8 bases, with 25 bases between them. DNA for the CDR3: TGTGCCAGCAGCATGACCCTTAGCGGGCCAGGGGGCCATGAGCAGTTCTTC. This codes for CASSMTLSGPGGHEQFF.

This clonotype was seen only a few times. The J gene is TRBJ2-2, the V gene TRBV5-5; TRBD1 matches at 9 bases. Germline CDR1 reads SGHKS; CDR2 reads YYEKEE (reference sequence). This CDR3 spans 15 amino acids. The J segment lost 6 bases and the V segment lost 3 bases, leaving 6 bases of the junction unmatched. CDR3 in amino acids: CASSWTGERAGELFF. Written as DNA, the CDR3 is TGTGCCAGCAGCTGGACAGGGGAGCGTGCCGGGGAGCTGTTTTTT.

This clonotype has only a few counts. V and J are TRBV20-1 and TRBJ2-7; weak D call: TRBD2 (6 bases). The V end was cut by 2 bases, the J end by 5 bases, with 19 bases between. CDR1 is DFQATT, CDR2 SNEGSKA, per germline (reference sequence). This CDR3 is 15 amino acids long. CDR3 in DNA: TGCAGTGCTAGATCCTGGAGGGCCGGGTCTGACGAGCAGTACTTC. As protein: CSARSWRAGSDEQYF.

This chain connects TRBV11-2 to TRBJ2-3; D possibly corresponds to TRBD2 (5 bases). Germline lookup yields CDR1 SGHAT and CDR2 FQNNGV. CDR3 length equals 16 residues. Deletions cut 8 bases from V and 2 bases from J, with 20 bases between. CDR3 nucleotide sequence: TGTGCCAGCGCCCTGATCGACTACCGCCTCACAGATACGCAGTATTTT. It translates to CASALIDYRLTDTQYF.

This rearrangement joins TRBV11-2 to TRBJ2-1; 10 bases match TRBD1. CDR1 and CDR2 (germline): SGHAT, FQNNGV. J was trimmed by 2 bases and V by 6 bases; bases with no gene match: 4. The CDR3 is 15 amino acids. CDR3 coding DNA: TGTGCCAGCAGGGGGGGACAGGGGACCTACAATGAGCAGTTCTTC. Translation gives CASRGGQGTYNEQFF.

The chain uses TRBV5-1 and TRBJ2-5, with TRBD1 matching 10 bases. This CDR3 comprises 15 residues. V lost 2 bases to trimming and J lost 2 bases; unmatched junction nucleotides: 3. From germline, CDR1 is SGHRS and CDR2 YFSETQ. CDR3 bases: TGCGCCAGCAGCTTAGAGGGACAGGGGCAAGAGACCCAGTACTTC. Translated: CASSLEGQGQETQYF.

This clonotype was observed a few times. V is TRBV4-1 and J is TRBJ2-7; D unclear. From germline, CDR1 is MGHRA and CDR2 YSYEKL. This CDR3 has 15 amino acids. Trimming took off 4 bases at V and 0 bases at J, with 13 bases between the two ends. In nucleotides, the CDR3 is TGCGCCAGCAGCCTTTACTCTGATGGCTCCTACGAGCAGTACGTC. The encoded protein is CASSLYSDGSYEQYV.

The genes are TRBV2 and TRBJ1-2; perhaps TRBD1 as D (5 bases). The germline CDR1 and CDR2 sequences are SNHLY and FYNNEI. Trimming shortened V by 2 bases and J by 0 bases, and 13 bases separated the two germline ends. The CDR3 has 16 amino acids. CDR3: CASSELRAGTNYGYTF. The CDR3 DNA follows: TGTGCCAGCAGTGAATTAAGGGCAGGGACTAACTATGGCTACACCTTC.

The CDR3 protein is CASSWGLGEQYV. CDR3 bases: TGTGCCAGCAGCTGGGGACTGGGCGAGCAGTACGTC. The chain links TRBV12-3 or TRBV12-4 to TRBJ2-7, with D tentatively TRBD2 (6 bases). CDR3 length: 12 amino acids. V was cut by 6 bases and J by 6 bases, with 12 bases left in between.

There are many counts of this clonotype. This chain links TRBV5-1 with TRBJ1-2; D unresolved. Germline values: CDR1 SGHRS, CDR2 YFSETQ. V was trimmed by 3 bases and J by 2 bases, leaving 11 bases between them. CDR3 size: 14 residues. In DNA form, the CDR3 reads TGCGCCAGCAGCTCCGGGCCCAACAACTATGGCTACACCTTC. It is translated as CASSSGPNNYGYTF.

This clonotype was seen more than once but under ten times. One end of the junction is discordant with germline, which a read error may explain. The gene calls are TRBV14 and TRBJ2-3; D is undetermined. This CDR3 has 12 amino acids. Germline V gives CDR1 SGHDN, CDR2 FVKESK. In DNA form, the CDR3 reads TGTGCCAGCAGCCAAGGTTGGCCTGAGGCCGTCTTT. Translating it yields CASSQGWPEAVF. Looking up the rest from reference TRBV14 and TRBJ2-3 gives the full variable domain: EAGVTQFPSHSVIEKGQTVTLRCDPISGHDNLYWYRRVMGKEIKFLLHFVKESKQDESGMPNNRFLAERTGGTYSTLKVQPAELEDSGVYFCASSQGWPEAVFGPGTRLTVL.

This clonotype turned up a few times. V usage is TRBV29-1 and J usage is TRBJ2-5; D gene unclear. V lost 5 bases, J lost 5 bases, and 9 bases lay in between. Germline V CDR1 and CDR2: SQVTM, ANQGSEA. The CDR3 extends over 11 amino acids. CDR3 sequence (DNA): TGCAGCGTTATAGTTGGGGAGACCCAGTACTTC. The encoded protein is CSVIVGETQYF.

This chain links TRBV2 with TRBJ2-2, with D possibly TRBD1 on 6 matching bases. Germline loops: CDR1 SNHLY, CDR2 FYNNEI. CDR3 size: 13 residues. V dropped 7 bases and J dropped 4 bases, with 10 bases sitting between them. CDR3 bases: TGTGCCAGCAAGGACAGCCTCACCGGGGAGCTGTTTTTT. This codes for CASKDSLTGELFF. The variable domain in full, completed from reference TRBV2 and TRBJ2-2, reads EPEVTQTPSHQVTQMGQEVILRCVPISNHLYFYWYRQILGQKVEFLVSFYNNEISEKSEIFDDQFSVERPDGSNFTLKIRSTKLEDSAMYFCASKDSLTGELFFGEGSRLTVL.

The sample holds a few counts of this clonotype. The chain is built from TRBV2 and TRBJ1-1, with D unresolved. Germline V gives CDR1 SNHLY, CDR2 FYNNEI. The CDR3 is made up of 13 amino acids. V lost 6 bases and J 5 bases, leaving 13 bases between the germline ends. The CDR3 region has the DNA TGTGCCAGCAGGGCAACCATTGGGACTGAAGCTTTCTTT. As protein: CASRATIGTEAFF.